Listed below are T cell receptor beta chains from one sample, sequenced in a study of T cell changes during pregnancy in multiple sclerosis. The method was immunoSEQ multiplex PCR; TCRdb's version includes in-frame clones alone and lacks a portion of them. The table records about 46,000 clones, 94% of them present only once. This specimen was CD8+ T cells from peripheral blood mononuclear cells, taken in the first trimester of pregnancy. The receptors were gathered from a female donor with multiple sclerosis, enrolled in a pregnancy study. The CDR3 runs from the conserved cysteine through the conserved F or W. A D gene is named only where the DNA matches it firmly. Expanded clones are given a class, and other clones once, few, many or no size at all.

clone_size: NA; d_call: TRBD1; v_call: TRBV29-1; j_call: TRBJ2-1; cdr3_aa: CSVGGTGGSSYNEQFF; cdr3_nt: TGCAGCGTGGGAGGGACAGGGGGCAGCTCCTACAATGAGCAGTTCTTC
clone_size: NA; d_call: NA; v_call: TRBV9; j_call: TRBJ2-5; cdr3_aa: CASSAGGDQYF; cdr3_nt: TGTGCCAGCAGCGCCGGCGGGGACCAGTACTTC
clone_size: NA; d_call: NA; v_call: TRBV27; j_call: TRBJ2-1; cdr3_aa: CASSTTNYNEQFF; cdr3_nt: TGTGCCAGCAGTACTACTAACTACAATGAGCAGTTCTTC
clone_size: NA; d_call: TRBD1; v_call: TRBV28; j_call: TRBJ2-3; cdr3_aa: CASSLQGAITDTQYF; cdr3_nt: TGTGCCAGCAGTTTACAGGGGGCGATCACAGATACGCAGTATTTT
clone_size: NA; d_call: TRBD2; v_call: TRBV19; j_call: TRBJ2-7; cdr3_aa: CASSVAGGPSEQYF; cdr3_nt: TGTGCCAGTAGTGTAGCGGGAGGGCCTAGCGAGCAGTACTTC
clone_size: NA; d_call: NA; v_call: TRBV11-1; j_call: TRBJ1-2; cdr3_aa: CASSLGSVEGYTF; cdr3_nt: TGTGCCAGCAGCTTAGGATCGGTCGAGGGCTACACCTTC
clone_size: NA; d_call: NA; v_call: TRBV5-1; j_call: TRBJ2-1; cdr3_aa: CASKDRSYNEQFF; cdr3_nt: TGCGCCAGCAAAGACAGATCTTACAATGAGCAGTTCTTC
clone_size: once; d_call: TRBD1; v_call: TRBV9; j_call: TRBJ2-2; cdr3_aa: CASSGRADRGYTGELFF; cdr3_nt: TGTGCCAGCAGCGGACGAGCCGACAGGGGGTACACCGGGGAGCTGTTTTTT
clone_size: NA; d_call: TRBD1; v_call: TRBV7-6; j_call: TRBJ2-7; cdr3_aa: CASSQGQDHPYEQYF; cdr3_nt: TGTGCCAGCAGCCAAGGACAGGACCACCCCTACGAGCAGTACTTC
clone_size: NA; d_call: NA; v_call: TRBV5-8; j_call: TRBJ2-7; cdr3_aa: CATRGGTYEQYF; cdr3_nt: TGTGCCACCAGAGGGGGTACCTACGAGCAGTACTTC
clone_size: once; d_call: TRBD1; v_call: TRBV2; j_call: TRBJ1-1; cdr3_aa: CASSATGTAEGEAFF; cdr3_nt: TGTGCCAGCAGTGCGACAGGGACCGCCGAGGGTGAAGCTTTCTTT
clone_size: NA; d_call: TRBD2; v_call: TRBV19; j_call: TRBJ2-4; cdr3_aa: CASMGGGLTYF; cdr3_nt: TGTGCCAGTATGGGGGGGGGTCTGACGTACTTC
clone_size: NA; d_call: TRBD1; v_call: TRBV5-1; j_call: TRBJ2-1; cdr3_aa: CASSFRDRGFLSYNEQFF; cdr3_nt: TGCGCCAGCAGCTTCCGGGACAGGGGCTTCCTCTCCTACAATGAGCAGTTCTTC
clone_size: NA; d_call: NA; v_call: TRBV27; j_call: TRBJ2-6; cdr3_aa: CASSSEPPGANVLTF; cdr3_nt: TGTGCCAGCAGTTCTGAGCCGCCTGGGGCCAACGTCCTGACTTTC
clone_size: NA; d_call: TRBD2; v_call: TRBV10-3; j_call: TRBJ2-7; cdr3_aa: CAISESGTSGNGQYF; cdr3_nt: TGTGCCATCAGTGAGTCAGGGACTAGCGGTAATGGGCAGTACTTC
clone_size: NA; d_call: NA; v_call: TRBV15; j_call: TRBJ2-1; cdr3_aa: CATSRYRESIGANEQFF; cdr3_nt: TGTGCCACCAGCCGGTACAGGGAAAGTATTGGGGCCAATGAGCAGTTCTTC
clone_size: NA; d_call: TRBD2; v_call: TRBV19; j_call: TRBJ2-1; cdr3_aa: CASSVQAGEQFF; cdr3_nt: TGTGCCAGTAGTGTTCAAGCGGGGGAGCAGTTCTTC
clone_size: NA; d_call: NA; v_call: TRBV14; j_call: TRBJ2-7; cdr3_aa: CASSQEADPRDEQYF; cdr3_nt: TGTGCCAGCAGCCAAGAGGCGGACCCCAGGGACGAGCAGTACTTC
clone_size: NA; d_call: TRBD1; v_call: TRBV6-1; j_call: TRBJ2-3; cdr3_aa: CASSELWDSSSTDTQYF; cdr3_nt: TGTGCCAGCAGTGAGCTTTGGGACAGTTCTAGCACAGATACGCAGTATTTT
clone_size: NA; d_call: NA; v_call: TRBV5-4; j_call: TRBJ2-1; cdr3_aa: CASSSPVESEQFF; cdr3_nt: TGTGCCAGCAGCTCGCCTGTGGAGAGTGAGCAGTTCTTC
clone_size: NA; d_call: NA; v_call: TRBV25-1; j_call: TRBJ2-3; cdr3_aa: CASKILWTAGTDTQYF; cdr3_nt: TGTGCCAGCAAAATTTTGTGGACAGCGGGCACAGATACGCAGTATTTT
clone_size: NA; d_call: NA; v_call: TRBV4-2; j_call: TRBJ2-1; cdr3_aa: CASSQIRSDEQFF; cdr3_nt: TGTGCCAGCAGCCAAATTCGTAGTGATGAGCAGTTCTTC
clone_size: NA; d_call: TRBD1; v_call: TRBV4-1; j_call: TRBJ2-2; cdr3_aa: CASSPGMGQGTGELFF; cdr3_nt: TGCGCCAGCAGCCCCGGAATGGGACAGGGGACCGGGGAGCTGTTTTTT
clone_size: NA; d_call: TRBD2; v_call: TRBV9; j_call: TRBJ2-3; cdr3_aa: CASSVYSGDSTDTQYF; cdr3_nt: TGTGCCAGCAGCGTCTATAGCGGGGACAGCACAGATACGCAGTATTTT
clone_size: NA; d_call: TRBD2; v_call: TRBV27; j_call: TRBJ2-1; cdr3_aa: CASSSYRTSGGYNEQFF; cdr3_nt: TGTGCCAGCAGTTCCTACCGGACTAGCGGGGGCTACAATGAGCAGTTCTTC
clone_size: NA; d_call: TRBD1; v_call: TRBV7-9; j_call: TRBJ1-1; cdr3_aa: CASSSYRDRGGRNTEAFF; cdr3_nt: TGTGCCAGCAGCTCCTACCGGGACAGGGGTGGCCGTAACACTGAAGCTTTCTTT
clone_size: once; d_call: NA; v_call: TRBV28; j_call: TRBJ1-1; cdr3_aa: CASSLWGGTEAFF; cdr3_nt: TGTGCCAGCAGTTTATGGGGCGGGACTGAAGCTTTCTTT
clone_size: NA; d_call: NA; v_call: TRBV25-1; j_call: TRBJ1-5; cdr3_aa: CASSDGGWQPQHF; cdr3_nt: TGTGCCAGCAGTGACGGGGGATGGCAGCCCCAGCATTTT
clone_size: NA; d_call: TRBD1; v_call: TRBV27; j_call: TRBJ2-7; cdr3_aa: CASSPGTASYEQYF; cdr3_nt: TGTGCCAGCAGTCCAGGGACAGCTTCCTACGAGCAGTACTTC
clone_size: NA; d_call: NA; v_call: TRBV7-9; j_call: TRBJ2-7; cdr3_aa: CASSPVGGREGYEQYF; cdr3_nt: TGTGCCAGCAGCCCCGTTGGGGGGAGAGAGGGGTACGAGCAGTACTTC
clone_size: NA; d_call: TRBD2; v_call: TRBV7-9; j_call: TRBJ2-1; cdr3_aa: CASSHGLGGNEQFF; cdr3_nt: TGTGCCAGCAGCCACGGACTAGGAGGGAATGAGCAGTTCTTC
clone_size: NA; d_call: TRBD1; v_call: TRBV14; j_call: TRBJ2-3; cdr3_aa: CASSQGDRVGDTPTLTDTQYF; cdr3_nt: TGTGCCAGCAGCCAAGGGGACAGGGTCGGGGATACCCCTACCCTTACAGATACGCAGTATTTT
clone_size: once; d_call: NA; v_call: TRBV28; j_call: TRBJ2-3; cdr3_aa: CASSTTRLASTDTQYF; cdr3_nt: TGTGCCAGCAGTACCACCCGACTGGCTAGCACAGATACGCAGTATTTT
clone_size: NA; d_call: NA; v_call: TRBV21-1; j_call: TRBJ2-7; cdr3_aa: CASSKVRGCNEQYF; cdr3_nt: TGTGCCAGCAGCAAAGTTAGGGGGTGTAACGAGCAGTACTTC
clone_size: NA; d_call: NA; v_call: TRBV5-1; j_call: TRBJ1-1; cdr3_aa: CASSFIGAAGYMAEAFF; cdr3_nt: TGCGCCAGCAGCTTTATTGGTGCAGCAGGGTATATGGCTGAAGCTTTCTTT
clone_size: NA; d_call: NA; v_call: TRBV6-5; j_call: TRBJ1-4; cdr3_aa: CASSSEGPPGKLFF; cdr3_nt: TGTGCCAGCAGTTCTGAGGGTCCGCCAGGAAAACTGTTTTTT
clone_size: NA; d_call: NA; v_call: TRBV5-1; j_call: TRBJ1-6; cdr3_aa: CASSLSPGQYNSPLHF; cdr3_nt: TGCGCCAGCAGCTTGTCTCCAGGCCAATATAATTCACCCCTCCACTTT
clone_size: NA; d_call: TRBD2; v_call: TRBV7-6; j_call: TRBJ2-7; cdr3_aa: CASSLAGGPRSEQYF; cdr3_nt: TGTGCCAGCAGCTTAGCGGGAGGGCCAAGATCCGAGCAGTACTTC
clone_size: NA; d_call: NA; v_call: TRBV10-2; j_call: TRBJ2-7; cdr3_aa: CASNPGHSSYEQYF; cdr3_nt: TGCGCCAGCAACCCGGGACACAGCTCCTACGAGCAGTACTTC
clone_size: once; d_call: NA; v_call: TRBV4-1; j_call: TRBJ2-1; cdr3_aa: CASSYSSNEQFF; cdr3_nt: TGCGCCAGCAGCTATAGCAGCAATGAGCAGTTCTTC
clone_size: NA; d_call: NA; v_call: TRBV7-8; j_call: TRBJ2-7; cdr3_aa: CASSLTGMNEQYF; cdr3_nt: TGTGCCAGCAGCTTAACAGGGATGAACGAGCAGTACTTC
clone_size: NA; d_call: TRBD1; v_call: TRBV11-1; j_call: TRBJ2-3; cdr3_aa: CASSPTIDRGEDTQYF; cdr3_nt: TGTGCCAGCAGCCCTACCATAGACAGGGGGGAAGATACGCAGTATTTT
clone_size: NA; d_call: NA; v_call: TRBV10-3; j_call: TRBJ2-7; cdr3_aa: CAISTQGRDFYEQYF; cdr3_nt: TGTGCCATCAGTACCCAGGGGAGGGACTTCTACGAGCAGTACTTC
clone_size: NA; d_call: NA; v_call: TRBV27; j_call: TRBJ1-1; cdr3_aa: CASSLSTTTEAFF; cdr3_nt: TGTGCCAGCAGTTTATCTACTACCACTGAAGCTTTCTTT
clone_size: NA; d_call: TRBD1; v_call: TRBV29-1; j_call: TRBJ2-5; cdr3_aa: CSVEETGGGETQYF; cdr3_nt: TGCAGCGTTGAAGAGACAGGGGGCGGGGAGACCCAGTACTTC
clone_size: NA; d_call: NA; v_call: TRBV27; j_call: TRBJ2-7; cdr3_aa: CASSLKPLSYEQYF; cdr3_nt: TGTGCCAGCAGTCTAAAACCCCTCTCCTACGAGCAGTACTTC
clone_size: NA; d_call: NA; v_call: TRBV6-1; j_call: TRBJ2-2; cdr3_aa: CASSEASGVTGELFF; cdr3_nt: TGTGCCAGCAGTGAAGCTTCGGGGGTAACCGGGGAGCTGTTTTTT
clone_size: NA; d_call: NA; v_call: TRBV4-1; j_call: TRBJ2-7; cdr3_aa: CASSLDIGSEQYF; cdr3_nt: TGCGCCAGCAGCCTGGACATAGGGTCCGAGCAGTACTTC
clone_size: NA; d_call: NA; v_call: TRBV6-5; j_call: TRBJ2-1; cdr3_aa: CASSYSRASYNEQFF; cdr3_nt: TGTGCCAGCAGTTACTCGCGGGCCTCCTACAATGAGCAGTTCTTC
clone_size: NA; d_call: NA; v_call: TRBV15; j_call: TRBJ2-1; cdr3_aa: CATSSGSPFGPYNEQFF; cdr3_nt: TGTGCCACCAGCAGCGGGAGCCCCTTCGGCCCTTACAATGAGCAGTTCTTC
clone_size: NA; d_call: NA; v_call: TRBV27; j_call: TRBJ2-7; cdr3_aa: CASSSGPSYEQYF; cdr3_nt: TGTGCCAGTTCCAGCGGTCCTTCCTACGAGCAGTACTTC